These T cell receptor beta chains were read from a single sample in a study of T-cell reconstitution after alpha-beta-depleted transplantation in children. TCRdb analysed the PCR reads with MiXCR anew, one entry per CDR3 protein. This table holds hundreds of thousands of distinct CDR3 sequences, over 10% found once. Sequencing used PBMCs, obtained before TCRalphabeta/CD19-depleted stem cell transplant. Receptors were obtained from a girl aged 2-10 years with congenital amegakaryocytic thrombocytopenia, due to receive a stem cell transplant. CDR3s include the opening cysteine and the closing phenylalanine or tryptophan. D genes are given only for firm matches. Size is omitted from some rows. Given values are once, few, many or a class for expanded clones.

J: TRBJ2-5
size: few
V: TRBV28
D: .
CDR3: CASRGPLSWETQYF
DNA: TGTGCCAGCAGAGGACCCCTCTCCTGGGAGACCCAGTACTTC

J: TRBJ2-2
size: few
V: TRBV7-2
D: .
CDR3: CASSLLGGELFF
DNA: TGTGCCAGCAGCTTATTAGGGGGGGAGCTGTTTTTT

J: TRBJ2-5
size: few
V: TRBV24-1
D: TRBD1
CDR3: CATSDPDRGLGETQYF
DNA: TGTGCCACCAGTGATCCGGACAGGGGGCTCGGAGAGACCCAGTACTTC

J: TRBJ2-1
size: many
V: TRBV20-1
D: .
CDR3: CSASSAGAYNEQFF
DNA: TGCAGTGCTAGTTCGGCAGGGGCCTACAATGAGCAGTTCTTC

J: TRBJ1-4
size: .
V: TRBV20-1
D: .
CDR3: CCARNARTASLNEKLFF
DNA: TGCTGTGCTAGAAATGCCCGGACGGCTAGCCTTAATGAAAAACTGTTTTTT

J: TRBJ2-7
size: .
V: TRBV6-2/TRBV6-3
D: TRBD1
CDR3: CAGCGERQGHYVQYF
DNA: TGTGCCGGCTGTGGGGAGAGACAGGGCCACTACGTGCAGTACTTC

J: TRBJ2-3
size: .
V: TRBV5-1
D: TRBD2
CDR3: CATGLAGGSSSTDTQYF
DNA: TGCGCCACCGGACTAGCGGGAGGCTCTTCTAGCACAGATACGCAGTATTTT

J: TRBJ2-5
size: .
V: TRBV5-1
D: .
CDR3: CASSLWSRRWLIDETQYF
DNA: TGCGCCAGCAGCTTGTGGTCCCGAAGGTGGCTGATCGACGAGACCCAGTACTTC

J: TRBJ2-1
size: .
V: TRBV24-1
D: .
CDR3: CATSAGETGINEQFF
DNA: TGTGCCACCAGCGCTGGGGAGACGGGGATCAATGAGCAGTTCTTC

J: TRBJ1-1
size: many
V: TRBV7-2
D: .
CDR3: CASSSQGTGSEAFF
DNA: TGTGCCAGCAGTTCACAGGGTACGGGCTCTGAAGCTTTCTTT

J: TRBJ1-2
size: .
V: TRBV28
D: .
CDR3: CASSFIGGSYGYTF
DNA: TGTGCCAGCAGTTTTATCGGGGGGAGCTATGGCTACACCTTC

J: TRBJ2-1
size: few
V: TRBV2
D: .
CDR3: CASSPVVGGPDFHYNEQFF
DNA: TGTGCCAGCTCCCCGGTGGTGGGTGGCCCTGATTTCCACTACAATGAGCAGTTCTTC

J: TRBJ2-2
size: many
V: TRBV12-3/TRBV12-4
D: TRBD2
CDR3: CASRGLAATGELFF
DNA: TGTGCCAGCAGAGGACTAGCGGCCACCGGGGAGCTGTTTTTT

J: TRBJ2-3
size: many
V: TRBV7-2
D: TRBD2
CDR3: CASSLLNGRDTQYF
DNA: TGTGCCAGCAGCTTATTAAACGGGAGGGATACGCAGTATTTT

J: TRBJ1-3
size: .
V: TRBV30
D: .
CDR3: CAWKGGGASGNTIYF
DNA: TGTGCCTGGAAAGGTGGGGGGGCCTCTGGAAACACCATATATTTT

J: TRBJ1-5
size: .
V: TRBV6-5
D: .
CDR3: CASSYGGPYSNQPQHF
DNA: TGTGCCAGCAGTTACGGCGGACCGTATAGCAATCAGCCCCAGCATTTT

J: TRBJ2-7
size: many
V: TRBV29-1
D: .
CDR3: CSVGETYEQYF
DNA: TGCAGCGTGGGTGAGACCTACGAGCAGTACTTC

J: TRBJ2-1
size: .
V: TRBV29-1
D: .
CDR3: CSVMKGTEQFF
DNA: TGCAGCGTTATGAAAGGTACTGAGCAGTTCTTC

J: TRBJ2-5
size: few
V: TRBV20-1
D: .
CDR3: CSATLASETQYF
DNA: TGCAGTGCTACTCTAGCGTCAGAGACCCAGTACTTC

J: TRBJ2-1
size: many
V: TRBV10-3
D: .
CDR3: CAADRGLRGMYNEQFF
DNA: TGTGCCGCCGACCGGGGGCTGCGCGGAATGTACAATGAGCAGTTCTTC

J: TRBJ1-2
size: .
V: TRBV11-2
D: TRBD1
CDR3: CASSYYQGAEGYTF
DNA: TGTGCCAGCAGTTACTATCAGGGGGCTGAAGGCTACACCTTC

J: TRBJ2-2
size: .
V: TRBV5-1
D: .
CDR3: CASSLEGRLSELFF
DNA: TGCGCCAGCAGCTTGGAAGGCAGACTTTCGGAGCTGTTTTTT

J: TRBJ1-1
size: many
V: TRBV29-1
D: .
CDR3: CSASARGGRGTEAFF
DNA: TGCAGCGCCTCTGCACGGGGGGGGAGAGGAACTGAAGCTTTCTTT

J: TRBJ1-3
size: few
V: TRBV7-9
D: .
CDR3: CASTLSYSGNTIYF
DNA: TGTGCCAGCACCTTAAGTTACTCTGGAAACACCATATATTTT

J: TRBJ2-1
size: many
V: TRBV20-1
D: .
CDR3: CSAIGTIDEQFF
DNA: TGCAGTGCTATCGGAACGATTGATGAGCAGTTCTTC

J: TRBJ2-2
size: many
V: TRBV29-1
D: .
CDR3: CSVDVDNGELFF
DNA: TGCAGCGTTGATGTAGATAACGGGGAGCTGTTTTTT

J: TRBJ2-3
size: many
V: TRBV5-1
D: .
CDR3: CASSSEGSGTDTQYF
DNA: TGCGCCAGCAGCTCAGAGGGATCGGGAACAGATACGCAGTATTTT

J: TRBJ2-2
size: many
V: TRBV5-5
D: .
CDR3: CASSLEVSPLGRELFF
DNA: TGTGCCAGCAGCTTGGAGGTCAGCCCCCTAGGCCGGGAGCTGTTTTTT

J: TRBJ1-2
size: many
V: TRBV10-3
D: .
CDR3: CAISGSDGTYGYTF
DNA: TGTGCCATCAGTGGGTCGGACGGTACCTATGGCTACACCTTC

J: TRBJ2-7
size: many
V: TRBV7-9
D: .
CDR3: CASSSTRDSVYEQYF
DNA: TGTGCCAGCAGCTCAACGCGGGATTCAGTATACGAGCAGTACTTC

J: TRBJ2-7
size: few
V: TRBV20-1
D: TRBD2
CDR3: CSAQSGRVETYEQYF
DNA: TGCAGTGCACAAAGCGGGAGGGTTGAGACCTACGAGCAGTACTTC

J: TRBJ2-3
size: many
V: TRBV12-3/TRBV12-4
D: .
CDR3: CATRGGYTQYF
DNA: TGTGCCACCCGGGGCGGATATACGCAGTATTTT

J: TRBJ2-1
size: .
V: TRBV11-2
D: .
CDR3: CASSLGVPEQFF
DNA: TGTGCCAGCAGCTTAGGTGTCCCAGAGCAGTTCTTC

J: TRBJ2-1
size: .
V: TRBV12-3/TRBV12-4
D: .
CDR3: CASSFGAGLEQFF
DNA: TGTGCCAGCAGTTTCGGGGCAGGGCTTGAGCAGTTCTTC

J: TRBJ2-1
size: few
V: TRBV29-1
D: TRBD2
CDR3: CSVAGTRRGGEQFF
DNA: TGCAGCGTCGCCGGGACTAGACGAGGAGGGGAGCAGTTCTTC

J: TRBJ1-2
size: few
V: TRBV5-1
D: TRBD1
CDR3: CASSSFGTGIGYTF
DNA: TGCGCCAGCAGCTCCTTCGGGACAGGGATTGGCTACACCTTC

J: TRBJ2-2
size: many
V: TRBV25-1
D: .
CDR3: CASSRGSSNTGELFF
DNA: TGTGCCAGCAGTCGGGGGAGCTCGAACACCGGGGAGCTGTTTTTT

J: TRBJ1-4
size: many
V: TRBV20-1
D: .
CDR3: CSATSGTGGEKLFF
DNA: TGCAGTGCTACCTCCGGGACGGGGGGTGAAAAACTGTTTTTT

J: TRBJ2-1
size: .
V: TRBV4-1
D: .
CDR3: CASSQSEGRNEQFF
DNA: TGCGCCAGCAGCCAGTCGGAAGGGCGGAATGAGCAGTTCTTC

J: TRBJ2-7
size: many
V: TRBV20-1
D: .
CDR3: CSAARRTLSSYEQYF
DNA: TGCAGTGCCGCCAGAAGGACTTTGAGCTCCTACGAGCAGTACTTC

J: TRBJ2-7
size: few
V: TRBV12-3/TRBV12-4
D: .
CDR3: CASSSPSEGTYEQYF
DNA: TGTGCCAGCAGTTCCCCGAGCGAGGGGACGTACGAGCAGTACTTC

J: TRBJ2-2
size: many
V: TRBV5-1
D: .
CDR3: CASSRDFPNTGELFF
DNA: TGCGCCAGCAGCCGGGACTTCCCGAACACCGGGGAGCTGTTTTTT

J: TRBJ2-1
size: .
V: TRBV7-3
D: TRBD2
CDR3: CASSFASGNEQFF
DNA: TGTGCCAGCAGCTTTGCTAGCGGCAATGAGCAGTTCTTC

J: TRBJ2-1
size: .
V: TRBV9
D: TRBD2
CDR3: CASSPSPGRSYNEQFF
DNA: TGTGCCAGCAGCCCCTCGCCCGGGAGGTCCTACAATGAGCAGTTCTTC

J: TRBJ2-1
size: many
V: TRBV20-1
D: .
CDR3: CSAWGGQDNEQFF
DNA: TGCAGTGCTTGGGGCGGGCAGGACAATGAGCAGTTCTTC

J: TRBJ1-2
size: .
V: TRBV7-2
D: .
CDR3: CASSSRTADYGYTF
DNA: TGTGCCAGCAGCTCCCGGACCGCTGACTATGGCTACACCTTC

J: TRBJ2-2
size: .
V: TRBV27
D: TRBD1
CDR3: CASLPRQGPNTGELFF
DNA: TGTGCCAGCCTCCCACGACAGGGGCCGAACACCGGGGAGCTGTTTTTT

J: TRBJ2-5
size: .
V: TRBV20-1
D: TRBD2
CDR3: CSAREALPGLAGGETQYF
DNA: TGCAGTGCTAGAGAAGCCCTCCCGGGACTAGCGGGAGGAGAGACCCAGTACTTC

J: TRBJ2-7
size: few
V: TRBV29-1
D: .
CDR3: CSVELAPTYEQYF
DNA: TGCAGCGTTGAATTGGCTCCTACCTACGAGCAGTACTTC

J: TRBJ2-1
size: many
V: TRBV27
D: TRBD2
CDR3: CASSLLLSGLAGVNEQFF
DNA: TGTGCCAGCAGTTTGCTTTTATCAGGACTAGCGGGAGTCAATGAGCAGTTCTTC

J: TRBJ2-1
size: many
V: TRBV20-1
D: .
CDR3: CSARDGHNQGTYVQFF
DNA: TGCAGTGCTAGAGATGGTCATAACCAGGGAACCTATGTGCAGTTCTTC

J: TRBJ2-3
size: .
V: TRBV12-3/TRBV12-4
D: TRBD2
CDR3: CATELAGGPTDTQYF
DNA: TGTGCCACCGAACTAGCGGGAGGGCCCACAGATACGCAGTATTTT

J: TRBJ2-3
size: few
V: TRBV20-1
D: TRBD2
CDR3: CSAAQQRDGDTQYF
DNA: TGCAGTGCCGCACAACAGCGGGATGGAGATACGCAGTATTTT

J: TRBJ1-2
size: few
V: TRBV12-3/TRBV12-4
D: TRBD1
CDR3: CASSSRGTGNVIAYGYTF
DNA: TGTGCCAGCAGTTCCCGAGGGACAGGGAATGTTATCGCCTATGGCTACACCTTC

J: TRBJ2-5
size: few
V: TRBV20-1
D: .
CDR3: CSAKTLRYQETQYF
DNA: TGCAGTGCTAAAACTCTGCGCTACCAAGAGACCCAGTACTTC